Following are 27 T cell receptor beta chains from one sample sequenced in a study of T-cell reconstitution after alpha-beta-depleted transplantation in children. Library preparation (for TCRbeta) was performed with unique molecular identifiers. MiXCR, run by TCRdb on the PCR reads, gives a single entry per CDR3 protein. The profile shows 600,000 to 700,000 distinct CDR3 sequences, approximately 16% of them singletons. Sequenced material: PBMCs from the stem cell graft donor, taken from the stem cell graft. These receptors all stem from a human donor who donated a stem cell graft to a child with acute myeloid leukemia.

V usage is TRBV20-1 and J usage is TRBJ1-2; D is uncertain. V gave up 4 bases and J gave up 4 bases, with 10 bases separating them. Germline lookup yields CDR1 DFQATT and CDR2 SNEGSKA (reference sequence). This CDR3 spans 12 amino acids. The CDR3 protein is CSATKDFYGYTF. Here the CDR3 DNA reads TGCAGTGCTACTAAGGACTTCTATGGCTACACCTTC.

The rearrangement joins TRBV25-1 to TRBJ1-4, with TRBD1 matching 8 bases. The CDR3 runs 17 residues. The ends lost 4 bases at V and 4 bases at J; junction bases unmatched: 11. Germline loops: CDR1 MGHDK, CDR2 SYGVNS. The CDR3: CASSAASGQGFNEKLFF. The CDR3 nucleotides read TGTGCCAGCAGTGCAGCCTCCGGACAGGGCTTTAATGAAAAACTGTTTTTT.

At least ten counts were recorded for this clonotype. This rearrangement joins TRBV6-1 to TRBJ2-7; 9 positions agree with TRBD1. Germline CDR1 MNHNS, CDR2 SASEGT. The CDR3 is 16 amino acids. The V gene end was trimmed by 6 bases and the J gene end by 3 bases; junction bases not matched to a gene: 12. CDR3 sequence: CASSDVGQGFFYEQYF. CDR3 coding DNA: TGTGCCAGCAGCGACGTGGGACAGGGTTTCTTCTACGAGCAGTACTTC.

The chain's CDR3 is CASSPIGTGQFPQIHASPQHF. CDR3 nucleotides: TGTGCCAGCAGCCCGATCGGGACAGGCCAATTTCCTCAAATCCACGCCAGTCCCCAGCATTTT. The genes are TRBV6-2 or TRBV6-3 and TRBJ1-5, with 8 bases identical to TRBD1. Germline CDR1 MNHEY, CDR2 SVGEGT. The junction had 32 bases not matched to a gene; V was cut back by 6 bases and J by 10 bases. This CDR3 spans 21 amino acids.

Many counts were recorded for this clonotype. The rearrangement joins TRBV20-1 to TRBJ1-1, with D perhaps TRBD1 (6 bases). The V gene lost 6 bases and the J gene lost 1 base, with 15 bases spanning the gap. This CDR3 is 14 amino acids long. Germline CDR1 is DFQATT and CDR2 is SNEGSKA (reference sequence). The DNA for the CDR3 is TGCAGTGCCCTGGGGGCGGGCTCGAACACTGAAGCTTTCTTT. The encoded protein is CSALGAGSNTEAFF.

In regard to this clonotype: A much larger clone sits a single nucleotide away, making a read error possible. The chain couples TRBV20-1 to TRBJ2-4; 8 nucleotides line up with TRBD1. Germline CDR1 and CDR2: DFQATT and SNEGSKA (reference sequence). The CDR3 loop spans 13 amino acids. J lost 8 bases, V lost 3 bases, and 6 bases had no gene match. CDR3 residues: CSARETGEDIQYF. DNA for the CDR3: TGCAGTGCTAGGGAGACAGGGGAAGACATTCAGTACTTC.

This clonotype was detected ten times or more. The chain's CDR3 is CASSLVPQTQETQYF. In DNA form, the CDR3 reads TGTGCCAGCAGCCTAGTCCCACAGACACAAGAGACCCAGTACTTC. This sequence joins TRBV7-2 and TRBJ2-5; no definite D call. CDR1 and CDR2 (germline): SGHTA, FQGNSA. The CDR3 consists of 15 residues. Trimming shortened V by 5 bases and J by 2 bases, and 15 bases separated the two germline ends.

This clonotype was recorded many times. This sequence joins TRBV5-1 and TRBJ2-1; the D is unclear. Germline V CDR1 and CDR2: SGHRS, YFSETQ. This CDR3 is built from 15 residues. CDR3 region: CLSLLGVGTYNEQFF. In nucleotides, the CDR3 is TGCCTCAGCTTGTTGGGTGTGGGGACCTACAATGAGCAGTTCTTC.

The CDR3 is CASSYSKARQYTGELFF. The CDR3, as DNA: TGTGCCAGCAGTTACTCGAAGGCTCGACAGTACACCGGGGAGCTGTTTTTT. The V gene is TRBV6-2 or TRBV6-3, the J gene TRBJ2-2, with a weak D call TRBD1 (5 bases). This CDR3 has 17 residues. V lost 0 bases, J lost 3 bases, and 14 bases lay in between. Germline loops: CDR1 MNHEY, CDR2 SVGEGT.

This clonotype was recorded at least ten times. The V and J genes are TRBV20-1 and TRBJ2-5; 8 nucleotides align to TRBD1. The CDR3 is made up of 14 amino acids. Per germline, CDR1 DFQATT and CDR2 SNEGSKA (reference sequence). Trimming cost V 7 bases and J 4 bases; bases outside gene matches: 11. CDR3 protein: CSGETGDVTETQYF. DNA for the CDR3: TGCAGTGGAGAGACAGGGGACGTCACAGAGACCCAGTACTTC.

CDR3 protein: CASSLTGFGNTIYF. The DNA of the CDR3 is TGTGCCAGCAGTTTAACCGGGTTTGGAAACACCATATATTTT. The rearrangement uses TRBV12-3 or TRBV12-4 and TRBJ1-3; D is undetermined. The CDR3 sequence is 14 residues long. The V and J ends lost 2 bases and 3 bases respectively, with 8 bases between them.

This clonotype was counted at least ten times. This chain connects TRBV20-1 to TRBJ2-1, with 11 bases identical to TRBD2. Germline loops: CDR1 DFQATT, CDR2 SNEGSKA (reference sequence). V shed 6 bases and J 3 bases; nucleotides not matched to a gene: 7. The CDR3 covers 15 residues. CDR3 sequence reads: CSALLAGVRYNEQFF. The CDR3, as DNA: TGCAGTGCGTTACTAGCGGGGGTGCGCTACAATGAGCAGTTCTTC.

This clonotype has a count of ten or more. One end of the junction is discordant with germline, which a read error may explain. The CDR3 here is CASSLAGEQYF. The CDR3 DNA reads as TGTGCCAGCAGCTTAGCGGGCGAGCAGTACTTC. V and J are TRBV5-1 and TRBJ2-7; 7 positions agree with TRBD2. This CDR3 is built from 11 residues. CDR1 is SGHRS and CDR2 is YFSETQ in the germline V gene.

This clonotype turned up a few times. The V and J genes are TRBV20-1 and TRBJ2-2; D may be TRBD2 (7 bases). CDR1 DFQATT and CDR2 SNEGSKA come from the germline V gene (reference sequence). The CDR3 extends over 13 amino acids. V shed 5 bases and J shed 5 bases, with 12 bases lying between them. The CDR3 nucleotides read TGCAGTGCTCCGAGGGGGGGAACCGGGGAGCTGTTTTTT. The encoded protein is CSAPRGGTGELFF.

With regard to this clonotype: This clone may be a read error of a much larger clone one base away. Here the CDR3 omits its conserved ending phenylalanine or tryptophan, so a read error is the likely source. This rearrangement joins TRBV20-1 to TRBJ1-2; TRBD1 agrees at 9 bases. Germline values: CDR1 DFQATT, CDR2 SNEGSKA (reference sequence). This CDR3 is built from 14 residues. The junction had 6 bases not matched to a gene; V was cut back by 0 bases and J by 7 bases. This chain's CDR3 is CSARDGTGTFGYTS. The CDR3 nucleotides are TGCAGTGCTAGAGATGGGACAGGGACTTTTGGCTACACCTCC.

The chain joins TRBV7-2 to TRBJ2-7; 15 nucleotides match TRBD2. The trim removed 4 bases at V and 4 bases at J, leaving 2 bases unmatched. Germline CDR1 is SGHTA and CDR2 is FQGNSA. The CDR3 covers 15 residues. CDR3 in amino acids: CASSSGLAGGYEQYF. In DNA form, the CDR3 reads TGTGCCAGCAGCTCTGGACTAGCGGGGGGGTACGAGCAGTACTTC.

The chain carries TRBV30 and TRBJ1-1, with D hard to call. The CDR3 runs to 13 residues. V dropped 4 bases and J dropped 1 base, with 10 bases sitting between them. CDR1 and CDR2 from the germline V gene are GTSNPN and SVGIG (reference sequence). The CDR3 spells CAWTKGRNTEAFF. The CDR3 DNA follows: TGTGCCTGGACCAAAGGGAGGAACACTGAAGCTTTCTTT. Variable domain in full (rest from reference TRBV30 and TRBJ1-1): SQTIHQWPATLVQPVGSPLSLECTVEGTSNPNLYWYRQAAGRGLQLLFYSVGIGQISSEVPQNLSASRPQDRQFILSSKKLLLSDSGFYLCAWTKGRNTEAFFGQGTRLTVV.

This clonotype was found many times. The chain uses TRBV6-4 and TRBJ2-7, with a possible D match to TRBD1 (5 bases). The germline CDR1 and CDR2 sequences are MRHNA and SNTAGT. The CDR3 loop spans 10 amino acids. V lost 5 bases and J 10 bases, leaving 9 bases between the germline ends. The CDR3 DNA reads as TGTGCCAGCAGTTTAACAGGCCAGTACTTC. Protein product: CASSLTGQYF.

This clonotype was counted at least ten times. The CDR3, as DNA: TGCAGTGCTACCCCAGGAGGGATCTATCAGCCCCAGCATTTT. Amino acid sequence: CSATPGGIYQPQHF. The chain couples TRBV20-1 to TRBJ1-5; unclear D gene. The V gene lost 4 bases and the J gene lost 5 bases, with 15 bases spanning the gap. Germline CDR1 reads DFQATT; CDR2 reads SNEGSKA (reference sequence). This CDR3 has 14 residues.

J is TRBJ2-3 and V is TRBV12-5; D uncertain. The CDR3 loop spans 14 amino acids. Looked up from germline, CDR1 is LGHNT and CDR2 is FRNRAP. V lost 1 base and J 5 bases, leaving 10 bases between the germline ends. CDR3 DNA: TGTGCTAGTGGTTTGGGATCCACACGAGATACGCAGTATTTT. Translated: CASGLGSTRDTQYF.

This clonotype was found many times. The chain is built from TRBV20-1 and TRBJ1-2; D call uncertain. This CDR3 spans 15 amino acids. V gave up 5 bases and J gave up 2 bases, with 18 bases separating them. CDR1 and CDR2 from the germline V gene are DFQATT and SNEGSKA (reference sequence). The CDR3 sequence: CSARLGNVGNYGYTF. In nucleotides, the CDR3 is TGCAGTGCTCGCTTGGGGAACGTTGGAAACTATGGCTACACCTTC.

The chain carries TRBV11-2 and TRBJ1-3, with D possibly matching TRBD1 (5 bases). The length of the CDR3 is 17 residues. V was trimmed by 5 bases and J by 2 bases, leaving 19 bases between them. The germline CDR1 and CDR2 sequences are SGHAT and FQNNGV. CDR3: CASSPPGPTWAGNTIYF. In nucleotides, the CDR3 is TGTGCCAGCAGCCCCCCGGGGCCGACTTGGGCTGGAAACACCATATATTTT.

Concerning this clonotype itself: A read error may explain this, as a much larger clone is one base away. This rearrangement joins TRBV29-1 to TRBJ1-1; 8 bases match TRBD1. V lost 5 bases to trimming and J lost 7 bases; unmatched junction nucleotides: 9. Germline assignment: CDR1 SQVTM and CDR2 ANQGSEA. The CDR3 totals 13 residues. This chain's CDR3 is CSVTQDRGHEAFF. CDR3 DNA sequence: TGCAGCGTTACCCAAGACAGGGGCCATGAAGCTTTCTTT.

The chain has TRBV5-1 and TRBJ2-7, with D possibly matching TRBD1 (5 bases). This CDR3 has 13 residues. With 4 bases removed from V and 2 bases from J, the gap between germline ends came to 10 bases. In germline, CDR1 is SGHRS, CDR2 YFSETQ. The DNA for the CDR3 is TGCGCCAGCAGCAAGGGGCCTGCCTACGAGCAGTACGTC. It specifies CASSKGPAYEQYV.

This clonotype was seen at least ten times. The chain employs TRBV29-1 and TRBJ1-1; TRBD1 matches at 8 bases. With V trimmed by 7 bases and J by 6 bases, 10 bases remained unmatched. This CDR3 has 13 residues. The germline V gene encodes CDR1 SQVTM and CDR2 ANQGSEA. DNA of the CDR3: TGCAGCGCCGGAAGCGGACAGGGAGCTGAAGCTTTCTTT. Its translation is CSAGSGQGAEAFF.

This clonotype was seen more than once but under ten times. The chain uses TRBV10-3 and TRBJ1-4; D gene unclear. The CDR3 has 17 residues. Germline CDR1 and CDR2: ENHRY and SYGVKD. Trimming pared 6 bases from V and 0 bases from J, leaving 17 bases between. CDR3 sequence: CAIRKKGRIATNEKLFF. The CDR3 coding sequence is TGTGCCATCAGAAAAAAAGGACGGATTGCAACTAATGAAAAACTGTTTTTT.

This clonotype was detected many times. V and J are TRBV10-3 and TRBJ2-7; D may be TRBD2 (6 bases). The CDR3 totals 14 residues. CDR1 is ENHRY, CDR2 SYGVKD, per germline. V was cut by 6 bases and J by 0 bases, with 12 bases left in between. This CDR3 reads CAISGTLDSYEQYV. DNA for the CDR3: TGTGCCATCAGCGGGACTCTTGACTCCTACGAGCAGTACGTC.